The subject of this entry is one TCR beta chain. The antigen it binds to is not known. No much larger clone is present one base from it, and per-base qualities are unavailable. Libraries were built with the immunoSEQ multiplex PCR assay. TCRdb carries this immuneACCESS record with in-frame sequences only. Its versions omit some clonotypes, under half of them owing to an unresolved V gene in the studies checked, with the rest unexplained. In all, the sample holds 55,000 to 65,000 clones, and 93% of those were seen once. Of the sample, approximately 1.8% falls within the top ten clones. The data were taken from a study of T cell changes during pregnancy in multiple sclerosis (dated by TCRdb to about 2019). The study in broad terms: In women with multiple sclerosis, the researchers looked at how the T cell repertoire shifted as pregnancy progressed.

The V end loses 0 bases and the J end loses 1 base, and a stretch of 10 bases separates them. For CDR1 and CDR2, the germline V gene lists SGHDT and YYEEEE. Its CDR3 holds 15 amino acids, cysteine through phenylalanine. Only the CDR3 part of the read is kept: 45 bases, read in frame from the first base. The chain is encoded by TRBV5-6 joined to TRBJ1-1; there is no confident call for the D gene. The receptor was derived from a female donor with multiple sclerosis, enrolled in a pregnancy study. The material sequenced was peripheral blood, taken after pregnancy. The nucleotide sequence reads as follows: TGTGCCAGCAGCTTGGTACATCTCTGGAACACTGAAGCTTTCTTT. Its protein reads: CASSLVHLWNTEAFF.